Listed here are 10 T cell receptor beta chains from one sample, sequenced in a study of blood T cells in healthy people across ages. Primed by a sample-barcoded 5' primer and a J-beta primer mix, a second PCR proceeded for about 6 to 12 cycles. MiXCR, run by TCRdb on the 5' RACE reads, gives a single entry per CDR3 protein. The profile shows more than 650,000 distinct CDR3 sequences, 22% of them singletons. Sequenced: blood. The source of these receptors is a man in his 70s in good health.

In this sample, this clonotype turned up a few times. This chain connects TRBV12-3 or TRBV12-4 to TRBJ1-5; D remains ambiguous. The CDR3 has 13 amino acids. V shed 5 bases and J shed 4 bases, with 9 bases lying between them. This chain's CDR3 is CASSPAENQPQHF. The CDR3 bases are TGTGCCAGCAGTCCGGCAGAGAATCAGCCCCAGCATTTT.

In its sample, this clonotype was seen once. The CDR3, as DNA: TGTGCCAGCAGACTTGGACAGGGGACTATGAACACTGAAGCTTTCTTT. Encoded protein: CASRLGQGTMNTEAFF. V and J are TRBV12-3 or TRBV12-4 and TRBJ1-1; 9 bases are shared with TRBD1. This CDR3 is built from 16 residues. Germline trimming cut 6 bases from V and 0 bases from J; bases unmatched to any gene: 8.

Worth noting for this clonotype: A read error is likely, as this CDR3 ends without the conserved phenylalanine or tryptophan. This chain uses TRBV7-3 with TRBJ2-5, with D uncertain. The CDR3 sequence is 13 residues long. Trimming shortened V by 1 base and J by 3 bases, and 6 bases separated the two germline ends. The germline gives CDR1 SGHTA, CDR2 FQGTGA. The CDR3, as DNA: TGTGCCAGCAGCTTAAGTACCGAAGAGACCCAGTACCTC. As protein: CASSLSTEETQYL.

This chain joins TRBV5-8 and TRBJ2-3; D ambiguous. CDR1 and CDR2 from the germline V gene are SGHTS and YDEGEE. The CDR3 spans 11 residues. Deletions cut 5 bases from V and 7 bases from J, with 8 bases between. The CDR3 reads CASSSTHTQYF. The CDR3 DNA reads as TGTGCCAGCAGTTCGACGCATACGCAGTATTTT.

This clonotype was seen a handful of times. The V and J genes are TRBV5-6 and TRBJ2-1; D gene ambiguous. The J call is in doubt because the DNA end fits TRBJ2-7 better. Germline CDR1 reads SGHDT; CDR2 reads YYEEEE. CDR3 length equals 12 residues. In DNA, the CDR3 is TGTGCCAGCAGCTTGATTGGGTACGAGCAGTACGTC. Translated: CASSLIGYEQYV.

The V gene is TRBV10-3, the J gene TRBJ1-1, with D perhaps TRBD1 (6 bases). Trimming pared 3 bases from V and 1 base from J, leaving 9 bases between. The CDR3 loop spans 14 amino acids. Germline V gives CDR1 ENHRY, CDR2 SYGVKD. DNA for the CDR3: TGTGCCATCAGTGATGGGGGCGCGAACACTGAAGCTTTCTTT. Protein sequence: CAISDGGANTEAFF.

This clonotype was counted many times. The V gene is TRBV5-5, the J gene TRBJ1-2; perhaps TRBD1 as D (5 bases). In germline, CDR1 is SGHKS, CDR2 YYEKEE (reference sequence). The ends were cut back, 4 bases at V and 7 bases at J, with 20 bases in the middle. The CDR3 spans 15 residues. As DNA, the CDR3 is TGTGCCAGCAGCCCCGGGCCCTCTTATGGGGGTGGCTACACCTTC. Translating gives CASSPGPSYGGGYTF.

This clonotype was detected a few times. V gene TRBV6-5 combines with J gene TRBJ2-2; D possibly uses TRBD1 or TRBD2 (6 bases each). Trimming removed 0 bases at V and 4 bases at J, with 15 bases between. Germline V lookup: CDR1 MNHEY, CDR2 SVGAGI. The CDR3 length is 17 residues. CDR3 coding DNA: TGTGCCAGCAGTTACTCCACTTCGGGGGCGGGCACCGGGGAGCTGTTTTTT. Amino acids: CASSYSTSGAGTGELFF.

This chain joins TRBV5-6 and TRBJ2-5; TRBD2 is a possible D gene (5 bases). V lost 1 base, J lost 4 bases, and 8 bases lay in between. Germline V CDR1 and CDR2: SGHDT, YYEEEE. This CDR3 comprises 13 residues. The CDR3 loop is CASSLNGVETQYF. The CDR3 DNA reads as TGTGCCAGCAGCTTGAACGGGGTAGAGACCCAGTACTTC. The full variable domain, in which reference TRBV5-6 and TRBJ2-5 provide the parts outside the CDR3, is DAGVTQSPTHLIKTRGQQVTLRCSPKSGHDTVSWYQQALGQGPQFIFQYYEEEERQRGNFPDRFSGHQFPNYSSELNVNALLLGDSALYLCASSLNGVETQYFGPGTRLLVL.

This clonotype has a count of ten or more. This chain connects TRBV28 to TRBJ1-2; the match to TRBD1 covers 7 bases. Trimming removed 4 bases from V and 8 bases from J; junction bases left unmatched: 7. Germline V gene data show CDR1 as MDHEN and CDR2 as SYDVKM. The CDR3 totals 13 residues. The CDR3 region is CASSSSSGQGYTF. The CDR3 DNA reads as TGTGCCAGCAGTTCTTCATCGGGACAGGGCTACACCTTC.